Below, one T cell receptor beta chain is given with its context. TCRdb passed the RT-PCR reads through MiXCR, listing each CDR3 protein once. Of roughly 230,000 distinct CDR3 sequences listed, roughly 15% are singletons. Per germline, CDR1 DFQATT and CDR2 SNEGSKA (reference sequence). This CDR3 spans 14 amino acids. V was shortened by 0 bases and J by 2 bases, with 8 bases between the two germline ends. These data originate in a study of patients and donors after allogeneic stem cell transplantation. V and J are TRBV20-1 and TRBJ2-1; D not certain. This TCR derives from a human donor who was either an allogeneic HSCT recipient or a stem cell or donor lymphocyte infusion donor (not recorded which). It is not recorded whose cells these are; they may come from a transplant donor. The sample consisted of blood, either unsorted or a sorted T cell fraction (not recorded which). CDR3 in DNA: TGCAGTGCTAGAGATTCGGTCACCTACAATGAGCAGTTCTTC. It yields the protein CSARDSVTYNEQFF.